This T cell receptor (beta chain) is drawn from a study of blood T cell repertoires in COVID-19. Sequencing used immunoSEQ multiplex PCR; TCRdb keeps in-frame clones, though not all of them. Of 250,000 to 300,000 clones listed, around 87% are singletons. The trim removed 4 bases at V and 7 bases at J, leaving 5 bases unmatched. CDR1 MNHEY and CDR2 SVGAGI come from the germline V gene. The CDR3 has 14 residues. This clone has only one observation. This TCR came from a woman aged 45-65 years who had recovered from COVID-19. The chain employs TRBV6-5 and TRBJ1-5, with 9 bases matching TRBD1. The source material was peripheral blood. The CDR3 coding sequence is TGTGCCAGCAGTTCCGGGACAGGGAGGCAGCCCCAGCATTTT. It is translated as CASSSGTGRQPQHF.